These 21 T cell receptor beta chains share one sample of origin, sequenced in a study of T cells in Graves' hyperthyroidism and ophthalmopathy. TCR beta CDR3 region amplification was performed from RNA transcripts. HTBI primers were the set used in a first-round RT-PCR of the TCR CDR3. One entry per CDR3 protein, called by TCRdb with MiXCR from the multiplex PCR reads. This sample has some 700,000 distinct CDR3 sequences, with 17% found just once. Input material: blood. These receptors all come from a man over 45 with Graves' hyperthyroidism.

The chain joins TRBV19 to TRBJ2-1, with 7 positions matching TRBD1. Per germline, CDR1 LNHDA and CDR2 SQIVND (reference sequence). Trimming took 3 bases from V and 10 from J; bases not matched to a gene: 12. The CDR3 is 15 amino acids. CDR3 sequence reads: CASSITEGGRHEQFF. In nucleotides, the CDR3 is TGTGCCAGTAGTATCACTGAAGGGGGCCGCCACGAGCAGTTCTTC.

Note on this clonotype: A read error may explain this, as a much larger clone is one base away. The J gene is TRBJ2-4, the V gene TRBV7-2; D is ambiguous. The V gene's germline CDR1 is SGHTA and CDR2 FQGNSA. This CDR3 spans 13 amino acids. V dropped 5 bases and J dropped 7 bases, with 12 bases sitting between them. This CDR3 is CASSQNHGNIQYF. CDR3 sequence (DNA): TGTGCCAGCAGCCAGAATCACGGGAACATTCAGTACTTC.

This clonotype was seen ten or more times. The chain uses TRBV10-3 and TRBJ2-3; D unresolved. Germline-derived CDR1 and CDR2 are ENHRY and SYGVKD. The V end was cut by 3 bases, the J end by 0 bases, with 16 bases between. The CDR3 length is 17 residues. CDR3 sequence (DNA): TGTGCCATCAGTGAACCCGGGCACCGTTCTAGCACAGATACGCAGTATTTT. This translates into CAISEPGHRSSTDTQYF.

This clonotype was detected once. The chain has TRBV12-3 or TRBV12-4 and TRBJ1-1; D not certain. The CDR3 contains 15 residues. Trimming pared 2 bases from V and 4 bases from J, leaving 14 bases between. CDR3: CASSLSTAVGTEAFF. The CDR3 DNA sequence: TGTGCCAGCAGTTTATCAACAGCGGTCGGCACTGAAGCTTTCTTT.

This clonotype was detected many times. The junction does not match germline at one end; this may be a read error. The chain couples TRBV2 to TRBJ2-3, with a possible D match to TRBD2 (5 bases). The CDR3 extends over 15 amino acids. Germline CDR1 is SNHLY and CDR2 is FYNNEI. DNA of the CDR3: TGTGCCAGCAGTCAAGCGGACCCTCGGGAAAGGTTGCAGTATTTT. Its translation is CASSQADPRERLQYF.

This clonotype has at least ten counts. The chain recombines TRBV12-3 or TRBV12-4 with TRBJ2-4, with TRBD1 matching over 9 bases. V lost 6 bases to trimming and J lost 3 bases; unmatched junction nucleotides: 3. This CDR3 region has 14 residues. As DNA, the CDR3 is TGTGCCAGCAGCCCGACAGGGGGCAAAAACATTCAGTACTTC. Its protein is CASSPTGGKNIQYF.

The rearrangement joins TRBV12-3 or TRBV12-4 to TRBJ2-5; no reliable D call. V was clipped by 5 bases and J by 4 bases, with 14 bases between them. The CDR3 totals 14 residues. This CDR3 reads CASSGRGPGETQYF. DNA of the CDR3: TGTGCCAGCAGTGGGCGTGGGCCGGGAGAGACCCAGTACTTC.

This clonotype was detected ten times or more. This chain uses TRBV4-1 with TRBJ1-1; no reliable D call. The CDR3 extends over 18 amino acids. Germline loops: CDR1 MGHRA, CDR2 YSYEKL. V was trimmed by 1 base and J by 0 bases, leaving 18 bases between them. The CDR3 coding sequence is TGCGCCAGCAGCCAAGTTAATCTAGTATCGTTACTGAACACTGAAGCTTTCTTT. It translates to CASSQVNLVSLLNTEAFF.

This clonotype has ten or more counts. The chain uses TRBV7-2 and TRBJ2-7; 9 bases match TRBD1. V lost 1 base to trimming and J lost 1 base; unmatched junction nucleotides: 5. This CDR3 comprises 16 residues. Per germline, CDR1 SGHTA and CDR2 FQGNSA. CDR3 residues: CASSLGGQGISYEQYF. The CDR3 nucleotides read TGTGCCAGCAGCTTAGGGGGACAGGGAATTTCCTACGAGCAGTACTTC.

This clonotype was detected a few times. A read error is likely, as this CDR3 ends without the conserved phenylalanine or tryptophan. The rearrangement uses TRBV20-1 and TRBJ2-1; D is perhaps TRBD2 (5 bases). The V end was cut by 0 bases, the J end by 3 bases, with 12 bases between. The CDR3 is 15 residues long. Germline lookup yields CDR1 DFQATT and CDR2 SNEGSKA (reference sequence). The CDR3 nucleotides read TGCAGTGCTAGAGATACGGAAGCGGACTACAATGAGCAGTTCTCC. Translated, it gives CSARDTEADYNEQFS.

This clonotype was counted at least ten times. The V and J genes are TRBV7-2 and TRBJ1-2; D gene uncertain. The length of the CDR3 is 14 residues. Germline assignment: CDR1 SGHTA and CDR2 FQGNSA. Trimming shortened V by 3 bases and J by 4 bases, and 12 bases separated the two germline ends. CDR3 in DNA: TGTGCCAGCAGCTTTTGGGCAGGCCCCTATGGCTACACCTTC. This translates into CASSFWAGPYGYTF.

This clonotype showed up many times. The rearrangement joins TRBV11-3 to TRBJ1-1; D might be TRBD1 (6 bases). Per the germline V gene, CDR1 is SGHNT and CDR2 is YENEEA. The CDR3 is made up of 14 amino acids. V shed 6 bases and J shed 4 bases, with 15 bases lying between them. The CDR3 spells CASSQTGIGTEAFF. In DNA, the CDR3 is TGTGCCAGCAGTCAAACAGGGATTGGCACTGAAGCTTTCTTT.

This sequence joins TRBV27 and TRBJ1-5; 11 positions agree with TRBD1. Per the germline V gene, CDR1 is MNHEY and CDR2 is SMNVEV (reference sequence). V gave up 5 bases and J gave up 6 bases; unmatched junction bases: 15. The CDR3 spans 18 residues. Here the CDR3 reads CASSLGQGAQGRAQPQHF. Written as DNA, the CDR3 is TGTGCCAGCAGTCTCGGACAGGGGGCGCAAGGACGGGCTCAGCCCCAGCATTTT.

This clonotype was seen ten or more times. This CDR3 reads CASRITIRDYLNTGELFF. In DNA, the CDR3 is TGTGCCAGCAGGATTACAATTCGGGACTACTTAAACACCGGGGAGCTGTTTTTT. J is TRBJ2-2 and V is TRBV6-2 or TRBV6-3; 7 nucleotides line up with TRBD2. The V gene end was trimmed by 6 bases and the J gene end by 2 bases; junction bases not matched to a gene: 15. In germline, CDR1 is MNHEY, CDR2 SVGEGT. CDR3 length: 18 amino acids.

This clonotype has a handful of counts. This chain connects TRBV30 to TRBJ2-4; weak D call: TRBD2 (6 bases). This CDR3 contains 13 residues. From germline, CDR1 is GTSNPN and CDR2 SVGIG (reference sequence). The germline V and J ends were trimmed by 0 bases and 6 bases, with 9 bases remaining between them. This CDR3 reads CAWSVGGINIQYF. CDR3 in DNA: TGTGCCTGGAGTGTAGGCGGGATAAACATTCAGTACTTC.

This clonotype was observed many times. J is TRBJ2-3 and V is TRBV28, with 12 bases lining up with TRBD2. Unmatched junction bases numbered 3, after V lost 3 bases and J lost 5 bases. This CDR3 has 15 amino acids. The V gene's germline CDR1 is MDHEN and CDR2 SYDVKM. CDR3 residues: CASSLASGRGDTQYF. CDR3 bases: TGTGCCAGCAGTTTGGCTAGCGGGAGGGGAGATACGCAGTATTTT.

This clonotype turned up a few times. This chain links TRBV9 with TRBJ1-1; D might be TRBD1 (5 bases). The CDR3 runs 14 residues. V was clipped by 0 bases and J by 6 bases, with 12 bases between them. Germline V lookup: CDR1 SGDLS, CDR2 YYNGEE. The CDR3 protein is CASSVVTGTSEAFF. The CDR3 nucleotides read TGTGCCAGCAGCGTAGTTACTGGGACTTCTGAAGCTTTCTTT.

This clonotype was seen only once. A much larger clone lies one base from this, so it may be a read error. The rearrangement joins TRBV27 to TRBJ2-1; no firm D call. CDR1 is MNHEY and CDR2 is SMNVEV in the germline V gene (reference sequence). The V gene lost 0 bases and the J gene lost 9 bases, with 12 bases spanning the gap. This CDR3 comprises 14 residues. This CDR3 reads CASSLSGNLIEQFF. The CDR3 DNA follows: TGTGCCAGCAGTTTATCGGGGAATCTTATTGAGCAGTTCTTC.

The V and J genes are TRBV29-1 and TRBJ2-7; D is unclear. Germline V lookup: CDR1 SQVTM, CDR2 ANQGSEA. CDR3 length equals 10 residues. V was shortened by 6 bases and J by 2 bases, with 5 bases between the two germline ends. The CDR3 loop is CSVVAYEQYF. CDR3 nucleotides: TGCAGCGTGGTAGCCTACGAGCAGTACTTC.

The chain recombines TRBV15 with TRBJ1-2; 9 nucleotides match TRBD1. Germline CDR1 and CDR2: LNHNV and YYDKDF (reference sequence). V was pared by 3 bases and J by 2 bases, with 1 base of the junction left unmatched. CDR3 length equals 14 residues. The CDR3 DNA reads TGTGCCACCAGCAGCGGACAGGGGAACTATGGCTACACCTTC. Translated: CATSSGQGNYGYTF.

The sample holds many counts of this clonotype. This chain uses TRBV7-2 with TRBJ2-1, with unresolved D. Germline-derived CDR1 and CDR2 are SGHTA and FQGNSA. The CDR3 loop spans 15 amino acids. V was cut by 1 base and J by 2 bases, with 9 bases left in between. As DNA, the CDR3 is TGTGCCAGCAGCTTAGAGGGAAGGGCCTACAATGAGCAGTTCTTC. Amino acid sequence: CASSLEGRAYNEQFF.